The source of this T cell receptor (beta chain) is a study of blood T cell repertoires in COVID-19. Assay used: immunoSEQ multiplex PCR; TCRdb lists only in-frame clones, some missing. The table shows more than 95,000 clones, with roughly 87% occurring only once. Germline V gene lookup returns CDR1 WSHSY and CDR2 SAAADI. The CDR3 spans 14 residues. V dropped 7 bases and J dropped 5 bases, with 12 bases sitting between them. The gene calls are TRBV10-2 and TRBJ1-6; D unresolved. The sample comprised peripheral blood. The sequence was collected from a human donor in a cohort sampled during active COVID-19. CDR3 sequence reads: CASNLQLNNSPLHF. CDR3 coding DNA: TGCGCCAGCAATCTACAGCTAAATAATTCACCCCTCCACTTT.